This T cell receptor beta chain emerged from a study of CD8 T cells in ankylosing spondylitis. General study results and limits: Ankylosing spondylitis blood appeared to carry a characteristic TCR beta motif of roughly 8 highly homologous variants. Clones that were linked to disease were CD8+ and were relatively rare in peripheral blood.

The table lists this clonotype with a few counts. Its antigen is not known. Making use of molecular barcodes, quantitative 5'-RACE generated TCR beta libraries. In TCRdb, the 5' RACE reads were re-called with MiXCR into one record per CDR3 protein. The sample records 85,000 to 90,000 distinct CDR3 sequences, roughly 27% being singletons. This CDR3 contains 13 residues. CDR1 is SEHNR and CDR2 is FQNEAQ in the germline V gene (reference sequence). Trimming left V 9 bases short and J 3 bases short, with 14 bases between. This sequence was found in a male donor with ankylosing spondylitis or in good health (not recorded which). Material: blood, either unsorted or a sorted T cell fraction (not recorded which). The chain is built from TRBV7-9 and TRBJ2-5; D possibly corresponds to TRBD1 (6 bases). The CDR3 is CASGRTEEETQYF. As DNA, the CDR3 is TGTGCCAGTGGCCGGACAGAGGAAGAGACCCAGTACTTC.